Sequencing of this T cell receptor (beta chain) was carried out in a study of cytomegalovirus exposure and HLA in healthy donors. Study-wide findings and caveats: In a later analysis, parvovirus B19, influenza, CMV and Epstein-Barr virus appeared linked to several top co-occurrence clusters. There were some public TCRs occurring in many donors, but most TCR sequences were rare. According to the study, 160 or so TCR beta chains were cytomegalovirus-associated.

As regards this clone: Its antigen is undetermined.

In germline, CDR1 is MNHEY, CDR2 SMNVEV (reference sequence). After removal of 5 bases from V and 9 bases from J, the junction contained 11 bases not matched to a gene. The CDR3 is 15 amino acids. Each donor's status was that of a healthy bone marrow donor. Vbeta (60) and Jbeta (13) primers were used in the PCR. The data were produced by immunoSEQ multiplex PCR, yet TCRdb's version contains in-frame clones alone and is incomplete. This repertoire includes around 70,000 clones. The clonotype comes from a woman aged 25 to 39 in good health and CMV-seronegative. The chain has TRBV27 and TRBJ2-7; 12 bases fit TRBD1. Sequencing was done on a sample of PBMCs. CDR3 bases: TGTGCCAGCAGTCCTAGGGGACAGGGGGCGTATGGGCAGTACTTC. It specifies CASSPRGQGAYGQYF.